The 8 T cell receptor beta chains below were found in one sample sequenced in a study of Ad26.COV2.S vaccination and SARS-CoV-2 variants. The table came from immunoSEQ multiplex PCR; TCRdb's copy has only in-frame clones and leaves some out. The data contain about 180,000 clones, approximately 88% of them singletons. The sequenced sample was peripheral blood, obtained after recovery from COVID-19. Receptors were obtained from a human donor who had recovered from COVID-19.

CDR3 nucleotides: TGCAGCGTCCGACAGGGACTCCTTAACTATGGCTACACCTTC. Translated: CSVRQGLLNYGYTF. V and J are TRBV29-1 and TRBJ1-2, with 7 nucleotides matching TRBD1. This CDR3 spans 14 amino acids. The trim removed 6 bases at V and 1 base at J, leaving 8 bases unmatched. In germline, CDR1 is SQVTM, CDR2 ANQGSEA.

The rearrangement links TRBV18 to TRBJ1-3, with D hard to call. From germline, CDR1 is KGHSH and CDR2 LQKENI. Between the trimmed V and J ends, which lost 6 bases and 0 bases, there was a span of 12 bases. This CDR3 region has 15 residues. DNA of the CDR3: TGTGCCAGCTCCCCGACATTACCCTCTGGAAACACCATATATTTT. It translates to CASSPTLPSGNTIYF. Together with reference TRBV18 and TRBJ1-3, the CDR3 gives the full variable domain: NAGVMQNPRHLVRRRGQEARLRCSPMKGHSHVYWYRQLPEEGLKFMVYLQKENIIDESGMPKERFSAEFPKEGPSILRIQQVVRGDSAAYFCASSPTLPSGNTIYFGEGSWLTVV.

The chain is built from TRBV11-3 and TRBJ2-7; 8 nucleotides match TRBD1. The V gene's germline CDR1 is SGHNT and CDR2 YENEEA. The J segment lost 4 bases and the V segment lost 5 bases, leaving 13 bases of the junction unmatched. The CDR3 has 16 residues. The CDR3 region is CASSLPPGTGVYEQYF. DNA for the CDR3: TGTGCCAGCAGCCTCCCCCCCGGGACAGGTGTTTACGAGCAGTACTTC.

This clone was recorded only once. The rearrangement uses TRBV12-3 or TRBV12-4 and TRBJ1-2; D unresolved. V was shortened by 2 bases and J by 4 bases, with 8 bases between the two germline ends. The CDR3 covers 13 residues. The CDR3 DNA sequence: TGTGCCAGCAGTTTAACCGGCTCCTATGGCTACACCTTC. Translation: CASSLTGSYGYTF.

The chain carries TRBV5-1 and TRBJ2-7; possibly TRBD2 for D (5 bases). Germline CDR1 and CDR2: SGHRS and YFSETQ. The length of the CDR3 is 14 residues. V dropped 7 bases and J dropped 7 bases, with 21 bases sitting between them. CDR3 in amino acids: CASSILDATGEQYF. The CDR3 bases are TGCGCCAGCTCCATACTGGACGCGACGGGGGAGCAGTACTTC.

Concerning this clone itself: The sample holds other DNA sequences that translate to the same CDR3. V usage is TRBV6-1 and J usage is TRBJ1-4; D is uncertain. The CDR3 contains 16 residues. Trimming took 2 bases from V and 0 from J, leaving 10 bases between them. Looked up from germline, CDR1 is MNHNS and CDR2 is SASEGT. The CDR3 reads CASSENQPATNEKLFF. CDR3 nucleotide sequence: TGTGCCAGCAGTGAAAACCAGCCTGCAACTAATGAAAAACTGTTTTTT.

V and J are TRBV9 and TRBJ1-1; 8 bases align to TRBD1. Germline-derived CDR1 and CDR2 are SGDLS and YYNGEE. With 3 bases clipped from V and 1 base from J, the junction kept 2 bases outside the gene matches. This CDR3 is built from 14 residues. This CDR3 reads CASSETGGNTEAFF. CDR3 in DNA: TGTGCCAGCAGCGAAACAGGGGGGAACACTGAAGCTTTCTTT. The complete variable domain, with remaining parts taken from reference TRBV9 and TRBJ1-1, reads DSGVTQTPKHLITATGQRVTLRCSPRSGDLSVYWYQQSLDQGLQFLIQYYNGEERAKGNILERFSAQQFPDLHSELNLSSLELGDSALYFCASSETGGNTEAFFGQGTRLTVV.

This clone was detected only a few times. The rearrangement uses TRBV7-9 and TRBJ1-6; D gene uncertain. Germline CDR1 SEHNR, CDR2 FQNEAQ (reference sequence). The CDR3 loop spans 15 amino acids. V was shortened by 5 bases and J by 8 bases, with 16 bases between the two germline ends. The CDR3 region is CASSHFRDPYSPLHF. The DNA for the CDR3 is TGTGCCAGCAGCCATTTCCGGGATCCATATTCACCCCTCCACTTT.